This section outlines one T cell receptor (beta chain) sequence together with its context. What it recognizes is unknown. The data are from a study of T cell responses to AZD1222 COVID-19 vaccine. General observations from the study: Clonal diversity was possibly underestimated, and white British individuals and females predominated among donors.

The CDR3 contains 15 residues. This table comes from immunoSEQ multiplex PCR, and its TCRdb copy is limited to in-frame clones, with some not included. The profile shows 100,000 or so clones, more than 85% of them singletons. The V gene is TRBV21-1, the J gene TRBJ1-2; TRBD1, the table's D call, was not compared with the DNA. TRBV21-1 is a pseudogene locus. The source is an adult in good health. Sequencing used peripheral blood, obtained on day 0 of AZD1222 vaccination. The CDR3: CASIRDSKPVHGYTF. The CDR3 region has the DNA TGTGCCAGCATCCGGGACAGCAAACCGGTACATGGCTACACCTTC.